Listed below are T cell receptor beta chains from one sample, sequenced in a study of cytomegalovirus exposure and HLA in healthy donors. Produced via immunoSEQ multiplex PCR; TCRdb's table is partial and in-frame only. The sample carries about 86,000 clones, roughly 78% recorded once. Sequences were obtained from PBMCs. The receptors shown here come from a male donor in good health and CMV-seropositive. Each CDR3 is given with its conserved first and last residue. D genes are given only for firm matches. A row's size may be missing; if present it is once, few, many or a size class.

>TRBJ1-1|TRBV6-6|14|NA|NA
CASTPRRENTEAFF
TGTGCCAGCACGCCTCGACGGGAGAACACTGAAGCTTTCTTT
>TRBJ2-1|TRBV29-1|17|NA|NA
CSVEAGAGQSSYNEQFF
TGCAGCGTTGAAGCAGGGGCAGGACAGAGCTCCTACAATGAGCAGTTCTTC
>TRBJ2-3|TRBV6-4|15|NA|few
CASSDEGTVTDTQYF
TGTGCCAGCAGCGACGAAGGGACTGTGACAGATACGCAGTATTTT
>TRBJ2-7|TRBV7-9|16|NA|NA
CSSSFTITPNGYEQYF
TGTTCCAGCAGCTTCACGATTACGCCTAACGGCTACGAGCAGTACTTC
>TRBJ2-7|TRBV9|14|NA|few
CASSVSGNSYEQYF
TGTGCCAGCAGCGTATCCGGGAACTCCTACGAGCAGTACTTC
>TRBJ2-3|TRBV4-2|16|TRBD2|NA
CASSATLAGVRDTQYF
TGTGCCAGCAGCGCCACACTAGCGGGAGTCCGGGATACGCAGTATTTT
>TRBJ1-4|TRBV19|16|NA|once
CASSIGERAKIEKLFF
TGTGCCAGTAGTATAGGGGAGAGGGCGAAAATTGAAAAACTGTTTTTT
>TRBJ1-5|TRBV27|15|TRBD1|NA
CASSWGQGLNQPQHF
TGTGCCAGCAGTTGGGGACAGGGACTAAATCAGCCCCAGCATTTT
>TRBJ2-1|TRBV29-1|15|TRBD2|few
CSVSSRLAKGNEQFF
TGCAGCGTTTCTAGTCGACTAGCGAAGGGCAATGAGCAGTTCTTC
>TRBJ2-2|TRBV19|17|NA|NA
CASSIRGRRGRGGELFF
TGTGCCAGTAGTATACGGGGGAGAAGGGGGCGAGGCGGGGAGCTGTTTTTT
>TRBJ2-7|TRBV15|14|TRBD1|few
CATSRKLDRDEQYF
TGTGCCACCAGCAGAAAATTAGACAGGGACGAGCAGTACTTC
>TRBJ2-3|TRBV27|15|NA|NA
CASSLPGAFPDTQYF
TGTGCCAGCAGTTTACCAGGCGCCTTTCCAGATACGCAGTATTTT
>TRBJ2-5|TRBV11-2|12|NA|once
CASRWAPETQYF
TGTGCCAGCAGGTGGGCCCCAGAGACCCAGTACTTC
>TRBJ1-3|TRBV7-2|13|NA|NA
CASRWASGNTIYF
TGTGCCAGCAGATGGGCCTCTGGAAACACCATATATTTT
>TRBJ1-1|TRBV28|16|TRBD1|NA
CASRSRDSPWNTEAFF
TGTGCCAGCAGGTCCCGGGACAGTCCATGGAACACTGAAGCTTTCTTT
>TRBJ1-1|TRBV28|13|NA|NA
CASSLAVGTEAFF
TGTGCCAGCAGTTTAGCGGTTGGGACTGAAGCTTTCTTT
>TRBJ2-1|TRBV5-4|14|NA|NA
CASSYPTDYNEQFF
TGTGCCAGCAGCTACCCGACAGACTACAATGAGCAGTTCTTC
>TRBJ2-4|TRBV2|16|TRBD1|NA
CASIRDRALAKNIQYF
TGTGCCAGCATCCGGGACAGAGCGTTAGCCAAAAACATTCAGTACTTC
>TRBJ2-1|TRBV15|17|TRBD2|NA
CATSFGLAGISYNEQFF
TGTGCCACCAGCTTCGGACTAGCGGGTATTTCCTACAATGAGCAGTTCTTC
>TRBJ2-7|TRBV6-5|15|NA|few
CASSYSGGITGEQYF
TGTGCCAGCAGTTACTCGGGTGGGATAACGGGGGAGCAGTACTTC
>TRBJ1-3|TRBV4-1|14|NA|few
CASSQAQSGNTIYF
TGCGCCAGCAGCCAAGCCCAGTCTGGAAACACCATATATTTT
>TRBJ1-1|TRBV7-9|14|NA|once
CASSPLWGGAEAFF
TGTGCCAGCAGCCCCCTGTGGGGAGGGGCTGAAGCTTTCTTT
>TRBJ2-2|TRBV28|16|NA|NA
CASSFFPGANTGELFF
TGTGCCAGCAGTTTCTTCCCGGGAGCGAACACCGGGGAGCTGTTTTTT
>TRBJ2-3|TRBV5-6|16|TRBD1|NA
CASSTPKTGYTDTQYF
TGTGCCAGCAGCACTCCAAAGACAGGGTATACAGATACGCAGTATTTT
>TRBJ2-7|TRBV18|18|TRBD2|NA
CASSPFLIGTSGEGGQYF
TGTGCCAGCTCACCGTTTCTCATTGGGACTAGCGGGGAAGGCGGGCAGTACTTC
>TRBJ2-5|TRBV5-1|15|TRBD1|NA
CASSLTGGERETQYF
TGCGCCAGCAGCCTAACAGGGGGCGAACGGGAGACCCAGTACTTC
>TRBJ2-5|TRBV5-1|13|TRBD1|few
CASSFAGGETQYF
TGCGCCAGCAGCTTTGCAGGGGGAGAGACCCAGTACTTC
>TRBJ2-5|TRBV6-5|15|TRBD2|NA
CASSVTSGVTGEQYF
TGTGCCAGCAGCGTGACTAGCGGAGTAACTGGGGAGCAGTACTTC
>TRBJ1-4|TRBV6-6|14|NA|medium-sized
CASSYGGTSQELFF
TGTGCCAGCAGTTATGGTGGGACATCCCAAGAACTGTTTTTT
>TRBJ2-2|TRBV6-5|14|TRBD2|NA
CASSITSATGELFF
TGTGCCAGCAGTATTACTAGCGCCACCGGGGAGCTGTTTTTT
>TRBJ2-2|TRBV6-4|17|NA|NA
CASSAGQGSANTGELFF
TGTGCCAGCAGTGCTGGCCAAGGCAGCGCGAACACCGGGGAGCTGTTTTTT
>TRBJ2-3|TRBV5-1|15|TRBD1|NA
CASSPRTGGTDTQYF
TGCGCCAGCAGTCCCCGGACAGGGGGCACAGATACGCAGTATTTT
>TRBJ1-1|TRBV29-1|14|NA|NA
CSVEDGEVGTEAFF
TGCAGCGTTGAAGATGGAGAAGTCGGCACTGAAGCTTTCTTT
>TRBJ2-7|TRBV6-1|16|TRBD1|NA
CASSEDGTASNLEQYF
TGTGCCAGCAGTGAAGACGGGACAGCTTCCAACCTAGAGCAGTACTTC
>TRBJ1-1|TRBV27|16|NA|NA
CASSTLEGKLNTEAFF
TGTGCCAGCTCAACCTTGGAGGGGAAACTGAACACTGAAGCTTTCTTT
>TRBJ1-1|TRBV6-4|13|TRBD1|NA
CASSDQGGTIAFF
TGTGCCAGCAGTGATCAGGGGGGAACAATAGCTTTCTTT
>TRBJ2-3|TRBV30|15|TRBD2|NA
CACAPLAISTDTQYF
TGTGCCTGCGCACCACTAGCGATTAGCACAGATACGCAGTATTTT
>TRBJ1-2|TRBV13|15|NA|NA
CASSLRGEANYGYTF
TGTGCCAGCAGCTTACGGGGGGAGGCTAACTATGGCTACACCTTC
>TRBJ2-7|TRBV6-6|16|TRBD2|NA
CASRDRTSGSFYEQYF
TGTGCCAGCAGGGACAGGACTAGCGGGAGTTTTTACGAGCAGTACTTC
>TRBJ2-1|TRBV28|12|TRBD1|few
CASRNRQGWQFF
TGTGCCAGCAGAAACCGACAGGGCTGGCAGTTCTTC
>TRBJ2-2|TRBV25-1|14|NA|NA
CASAKTGLTGELFF
TGTGCCAGCGCAAAGACAGGTTTGACCGGGGAGCTGTTTTTT
>TRBJ2-1|TRBV5-1|16|NA|NA
CASSWGQRPTSGEQFF
TGCGCCAGCAGCTGGGGGCAGCGCCCTACCTCGGGTGAGCAGTTCTTC
>TRBJ2-1|TRBV7-9|16|NA|NA
CASSSEGSSSSREQFF
TGTGCCAGCAGCTCGGAGGGCTCGTCTTCCTCGAGGGAGCAGTTCTTC
>TRBJ2-2|TRBV6-5|13|NA|NA
CASSYLDTGELFF
TGTGCCAGCAGTTACCTTGACACCGGGGAGCTGTTTTTT
>TRBJ2-7|TRBV21-1|16|NA|many
CASSKPLLAGDLGQYF
TGTGCCAGCAGCAAACCTCTTCTAGCGGGAGATCTTGGGCAGTACTTC
>TRBJ2-2|TRBV6-5|15|TRBD2|NA
CASSLSGRVGGELFF
TGTGCCAGCAGTCTTAGCGGGAGGGTTGGCGGGGAGCTGTTTTTT
>TRBJ2-3|TRBV7-9|17|TRBD2|few
CASSLARLADSRDTQYF
TGTGCCAGCAGCTTAGCGAGACTAGCGGACTCACGGGATACGCAGTATTTT
>TRBJ2-3|TRBV11-2|18|NA|NA
CASSPGSASSRRTDTQYF
TGTGCCAGCAGCCCGGGGTCGGCTAGCAGCCGTCGCACAGATACGCAGTATTTT
>TRBJ1-1|TRBV19|14|NA|NA
CASRNHGGPAEAFF
TGTGCCAGTAGGAACCACGGGGGACCCGCTGAAGCTTTCTTT
>TRBJ2-1|TRBV12-5|18|TRBD2|NA
CASGAGGSGRVTYNEQFF
TGTGCTAGTGGTGCCGGAGGTAGCGGGAGAGTAACCTACAATGAGCAGTTCTTC
>TRBJ1-1|TRBV9|14|NA|few
CASSKWGGNTEAFF
TGTGCCAGCAGCAAGTGGGGGGGGAACACTGAAGCTTTCTTT
>TRBJ1-1|TRBV19|14|NA|few
CASSNPGQNTEAFF
TGTGCCAGTAGTAACCCGGGACAGAACACTGAAGCTTTCTTT
>TRBJ2-5|TRBV10-1|13|NA|NA
CASSEGGQETQYF
TGCGCCAGCAGTGAGGGGGGGCAAGAGACCCAGTACTTC
>TRBJ2-5|TRBV18|15|NA|NA
CASSVLRGLQETQYF
TGTGCCAGCTCAGTTCTCAGGGGTTTGCAAGAGACCCAGTACTTC
>TRBJ2-5|TRBV7-9|14|NA|few
CASSTYRDEETQYF
TGTGCCAGCAGCACATACAGGGATGAAGAGACCCAGTACTTC
>TRBJ2-7|TRBV7-2|16|TRBD1|once
CASRITGTASTYEQYF
TGTGCCAGCAGAATAACCGGGACAGCCAGCACTTACGAGCAGTACTTC
>TRBJ2-3|TRBV13|16|TRBD2|once
CASRLTTLAGGDTQYF
TGTGCCAGCCGCTTGACGACACTAGCGGGAGGGGATACGCAGTATTTT
>TRBJ2-1|TRBV29-1|14|NA|NA
CSVETGVSYNEQFF
TGCAGCGTGGAAACGGGAGTTTCGTATAATGAGCAGTTCTTC